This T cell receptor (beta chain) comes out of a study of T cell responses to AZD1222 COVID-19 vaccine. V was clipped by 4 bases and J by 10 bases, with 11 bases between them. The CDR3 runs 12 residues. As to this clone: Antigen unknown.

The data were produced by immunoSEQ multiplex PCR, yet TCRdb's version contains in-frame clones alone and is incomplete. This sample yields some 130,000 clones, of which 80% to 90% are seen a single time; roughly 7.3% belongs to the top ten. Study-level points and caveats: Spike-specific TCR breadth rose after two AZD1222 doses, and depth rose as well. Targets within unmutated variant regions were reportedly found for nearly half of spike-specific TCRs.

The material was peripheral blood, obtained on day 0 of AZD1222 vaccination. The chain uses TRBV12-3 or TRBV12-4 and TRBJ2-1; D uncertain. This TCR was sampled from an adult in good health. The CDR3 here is CASSSSAREQFF. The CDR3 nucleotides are TGTGCCAGCAGTTCGTCGGCCCGCGAGCAGTTCTTC.